This T cell receptor (beta chain) was recovered during a study of Graves' ophthalmopathy and Graves' hyperthyroidism. Using RNA transcripts, the TCR beta CDR3 regions were amplified. Second-round multiplex PCR followed a first-round RT-PCR using HTBI primers. TCRdb re-analysed the multiplex PCR reads in MiXCR, keeping a single row per CDR3 protein. The sample has around 470,000 distinct CDR3 sequences; approximately 15% are singletons. On this clonotype itself: What it recognizes is unknown.

Study-level findings and limits: Blood also carried most expanded thyroid clonotypes exceeding 0.001 frequency.

Ophthalmopathy was moderately-to-severely active, CAS at least 3, NOSPECS at least 4, lasting under 3 months. Material for sequencing was blood. The TCR comes from a woman in her twenties or thirties with Graves' ophthalmopathy.

In DNA, the CDR3 is TGTGCCAGCTCACCCCGGGAAGGGGGCGGGGGCACTGAAGCTTTCTTT. Its translation is CASSPREGGGGTEAFF. V and J are TRBV18 and TRBJ1-1; TRBD1 agrees at 7 bases. V trimming: 3 bases; J trimming: 4 bases; junction bases outside the gene matches: 11. In germline, CDR1 is KGHSH, CDR2 LQKENI. The CDR3 is 16 residues long.